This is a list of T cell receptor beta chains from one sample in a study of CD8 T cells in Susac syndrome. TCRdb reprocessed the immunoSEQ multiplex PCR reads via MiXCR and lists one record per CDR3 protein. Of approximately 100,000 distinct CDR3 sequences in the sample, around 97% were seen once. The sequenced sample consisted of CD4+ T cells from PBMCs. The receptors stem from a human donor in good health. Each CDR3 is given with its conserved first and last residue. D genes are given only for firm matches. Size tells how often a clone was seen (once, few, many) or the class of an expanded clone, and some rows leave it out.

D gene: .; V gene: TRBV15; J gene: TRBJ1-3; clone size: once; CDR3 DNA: TGTGCCACCAGCAGAGAGTCGGGGGGTGGTAGAAACACCATATATTTT; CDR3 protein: CATSRESGGGRNTIYF
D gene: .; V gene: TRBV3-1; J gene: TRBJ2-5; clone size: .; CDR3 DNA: TGTGCCAGCAGCCAAGATGAAGGGACCCAGTACTTC; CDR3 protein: CASSQDEGTQYF
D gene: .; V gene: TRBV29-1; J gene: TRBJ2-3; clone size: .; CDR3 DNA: TGCAGCGTCACCTTAAGCACAGATACGCAGTATTTT; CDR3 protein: CSVTLSTDTQYF
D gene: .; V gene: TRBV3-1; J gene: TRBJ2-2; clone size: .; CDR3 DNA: TGTGCCAGCAGAAGAGGGGAGAACACCGGGGAGCTGTTTTTT; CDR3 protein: CASRRGENTGELFF
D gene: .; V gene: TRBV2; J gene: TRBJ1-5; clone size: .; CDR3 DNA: TGTGCCAGCAGTTTTCAGGGAGGGCAGCCCCAGCATTTT; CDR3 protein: CASSFQGGQPQHF
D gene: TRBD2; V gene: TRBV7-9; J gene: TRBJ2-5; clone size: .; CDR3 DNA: TGTGCCAGCAGCCGGGGACTAGCGGGAGCATCAGAGACCCAGTACTTC; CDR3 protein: CASSRGLAGASETQYF
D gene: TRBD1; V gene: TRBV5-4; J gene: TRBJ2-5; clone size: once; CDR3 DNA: TGTGCCAGCAGCTCGCAGGGACAGGGGAGTGAGACCCAGTACTTC; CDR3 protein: CASSSQGQGSETQYF
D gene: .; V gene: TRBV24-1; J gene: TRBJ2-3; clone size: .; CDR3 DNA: TGTGCCACCAGTGGTCGCACAGATACGCAGTATTTT; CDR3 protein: CATSGRTDTQYF
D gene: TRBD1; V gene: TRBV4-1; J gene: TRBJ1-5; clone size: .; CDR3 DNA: TGCGCCAGCAGCCAAGATCAGGGGACAGCTAATCAGCCCCAGCATTTT; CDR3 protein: CASSQDQGTANQPQHF
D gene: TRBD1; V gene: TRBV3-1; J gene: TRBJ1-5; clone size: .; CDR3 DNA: TGTGCCAGCAGCCAAGGCCTGACAGGGAGTCAGCCCCAGCATTTT; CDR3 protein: CASSQGLTGSQPQHF
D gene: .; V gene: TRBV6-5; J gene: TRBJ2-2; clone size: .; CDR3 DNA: TGTGCCAGCAGTTACGGGGTGGGGTCAGTTAGCACCGGGGAGCTGTTTTTT; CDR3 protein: CASSYGVGSVSTGELFF
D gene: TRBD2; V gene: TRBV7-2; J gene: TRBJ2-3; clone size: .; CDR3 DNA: TGTGCCAGCAGCCGAGCTTTGGGAGCGGGGGGTGGGGCAGATACGCAGTATTTT; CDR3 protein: CASSRALGAGGGADTQYF
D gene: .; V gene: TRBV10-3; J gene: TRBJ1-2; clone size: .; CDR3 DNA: TGTGCCATCCCGGATGCTAACTATGGCTACACCTTC; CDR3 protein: CAIPDANYGYTF
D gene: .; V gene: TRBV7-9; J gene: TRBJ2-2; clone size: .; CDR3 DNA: TGTGCCAGCAGCGGCGAGGCCCGAACCGGGGAGCTGTTTTTT; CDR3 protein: CASSGEARTGELFF
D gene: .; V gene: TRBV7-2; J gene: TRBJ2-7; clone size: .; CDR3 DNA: TGTGCCAGCAGCTTTTCTGGGTTCTACGAGCAGTACTTC; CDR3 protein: CASSFSGFYEQYF
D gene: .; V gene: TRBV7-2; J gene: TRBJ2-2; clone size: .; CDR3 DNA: TGTGCCAGCAGCTTAGCGCATGGGACCGGGGAGCTGTTTTTT; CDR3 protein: CASSLAHGTGELFF
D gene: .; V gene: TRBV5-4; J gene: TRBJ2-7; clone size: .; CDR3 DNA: TGTGCCAGCAGCCGCCCTGGGGGGCGTGGCAGCGAGCAGTACTTC; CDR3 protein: CASSRPGGRGSEQYF
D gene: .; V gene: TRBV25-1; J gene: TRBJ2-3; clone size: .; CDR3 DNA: TGTGCCAGCAGTGATGTGGGGGCAGATACGCAGTATTTT; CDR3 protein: CASSDVGADTQYF
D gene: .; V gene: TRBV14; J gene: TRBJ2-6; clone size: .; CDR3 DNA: TGTGCCAGCAGCCAAGAAGGGCGCTCTGGGGCCAACGTCCTGACTTTC; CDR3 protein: CASSQEGRSGANVLTF
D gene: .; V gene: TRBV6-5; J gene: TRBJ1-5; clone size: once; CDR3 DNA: TGTGCCAGCAGTTACTCTCGCCGGGAGCCCCAGCATTTT; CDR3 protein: CASSYSRREPQHF
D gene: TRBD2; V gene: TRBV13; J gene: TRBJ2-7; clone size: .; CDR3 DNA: TGTGCCAGCAGCTACGCGGGAGGTCGCGCGGCTGGTGAGCAGTACTTC; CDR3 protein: CASSYAGGRAAGEQYF
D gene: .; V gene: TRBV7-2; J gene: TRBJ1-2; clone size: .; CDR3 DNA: TGTGCCAGCAGCACTGGGGGCTCTAACTATGGCTACACCTTC; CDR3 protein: CASSTGGSNYGYTF
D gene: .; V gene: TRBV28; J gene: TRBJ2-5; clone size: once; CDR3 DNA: TGTGCCAGCATGGTCCGGGTCCCAGAGACCCAGTACTTC; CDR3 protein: CASMVRVPETQYF
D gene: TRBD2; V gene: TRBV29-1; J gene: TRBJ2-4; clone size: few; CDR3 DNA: TGCAGCGTTGAGGGGGGGTCGGACATTCAGTACTTC; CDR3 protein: CSVEGGSDIQYF
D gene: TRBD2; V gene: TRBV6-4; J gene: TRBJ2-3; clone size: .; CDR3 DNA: TGTGCCAGCAGATCAACTAGCGGCGGAAAAGATACGCAGTATTTT; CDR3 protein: CASRSTSGGKDTQYF
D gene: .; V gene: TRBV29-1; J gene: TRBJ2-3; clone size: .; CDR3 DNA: TGCAGCGTTGCTCGGGACTCAAACACAGATACGCAGTATTTT; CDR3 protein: CSVARDSNTDTQYF
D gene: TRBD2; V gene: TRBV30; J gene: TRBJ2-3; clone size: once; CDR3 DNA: TGTGCCTGCACCAGACTAGCGGGGACTAGCACAGATACGCAGTATTTT; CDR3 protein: CACTRLAGTSTDTQYF
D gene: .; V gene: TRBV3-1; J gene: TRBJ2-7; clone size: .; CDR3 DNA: TGTGCCAACAGCCGGGGCCGCCTCTACGAGCAGTACTTC; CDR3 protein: CANSRGRLYEQYF
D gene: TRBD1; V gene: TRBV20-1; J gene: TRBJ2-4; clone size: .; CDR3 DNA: TGCAGTCCGAAAGGGGGCCTGAAAAACATTCAGTACTTC; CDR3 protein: CSPKGGLKNIQYF